These T cell receptor beta chains were read from a single sample in a study of memory CD4+ T cells and cytomegalovirus serostatus. The table came from immunoSEQ multiplex PCR; TCRdb's copy has only in-frame clones and leaves some out. Of about 43,000 clones detected, roughly 73% appear once; the ten largest clones hold approximately 0.58%. The sequencing input was memory CD4+ T cells from blood. All receptors derive from an adult in good health and CMV-seronegative. Both conserved end residues are part of each CDR3.

J | V | CDR3
TRBJ1-6 | TRBV9 | CASSVVGQVNSPLHF
TRBJ2-7 | TRBV30 | CAGSGTQIYEQYF
TRBJ1-6 | TRBV4-1 | CASSQDLVAGIGSNSPLHF
TRBJ1-2 | TRBV6-1 | CASRDPGYGYTF
TRBJ1-2 | TRBV7-2 | CASSSEGAGSVGYTF
TRBJ2-5 | TRBV2 | CASRTQQGLMETQYF
TRBJ2-1 | TRBV7-9 | CASSLASQGAIYNEQFF
TRBJ1-6 | TRBV7-9 | CASSLDWGSSPLHF
TRBJ2-5 | TRBV7-3 | CASSLAASGGPLQETQYF
TRBJ1-3 | TRBV6-1 | CASSAELSGNTIYF
TRBJ1-6 | TRBV5-1 | CASSTGISYNSPLHF
TRBJ2-3 | TRBV5-1 | CASSLEASLSYTGRTDTQYF
TRBJ2-7 | TRBV7-9 | CASSLSGTGAYEQYF
TRBJ1-1 | TRBV6-6 | CASSSAGGTENTEAFF
TRBJ1-1 | TRBV6-5 | CASSLQLPGATEAFF